The source of this T cell receptor beta chain is a study of T cell clonotyping in hematopoietic cell transplantation (dated by TCRdb to the early 2020s). A note on the overall study: A total of some 130 blood samples were collected in the study from 30 to 45 consecutive transplant recipients and their related donors. Recruitment of patients was conducted between September 2015 and January 2017, and follow-up was continued until late 2020 or death.

What the authors observed across the whole study: After transplant, TCR diversity in recipients dropped, and pathologically expanded clonotypes climbed progressively between day 30 and day 180. Recipient repertoires showed only a small fraction of overlap with donor repertoires, and over 97% appeared de novo at the given depth. Broader TCR repertoire diversity after transplant was predicted by Inverse Simpson Index values from donors and from recipients before transplant. The sample size was limited, and CD4 and CD8 repertoire contributions could not be separated because cells were not sorted.

The immunoSEQ assay, a bias-controlled multiplex PCR using V- and J-specific primers, was used to amplify TCR beta CDR3 regions from genomic DNA. In a second PCR step, the CDR3 amplicons were tagged with a proprietary barcode plus Illumina adapter sequences. An Illumina MiSeq instrument was used for sequencing of the CDR3 libraries. For the original study's pipeline: Export and quality control were done with immunoSEQ Analyzer 3.0, while downstream analyses used R Bioconductor and Immunarch. Repertoire metrics were calculated using only productive rearrangements within the normalized downsampled data set. Pathologically expanded clonotypes were defined as those larger than 5 templates in the normalized cohort. The Inverse Simpson Index was used to measure repertoire diversity. To capture all clonotypes, the CMV-specificity analyses were run on the non-normalized data set. TCRdb mirrors the immuneACCESS table, restricted to in-frame sequences. Some clones are absent from its copies; in checked studies, under half trace to an unresolved V gene, and the reason for the others is unknown. V and J calls plus clone size are reproduced from that table; the DNA served to infer D and trimming. Across this sample there are more than 3,500 clones, with 60% to 80% seen only once. 8.5% to 9% of the sample comes from the top ten.

On this clone itself: Its specific antigen is unknown. One end of the junction does not line up with germline, which may come from a read error.

Reading the germline V gene (reference sequence) gives CDR1 GTSNPN and CDR2 SVGIG. The CDR3 sequence holds 15 residues, the cysteine and phenylalanine included. Solely the CDR3 DNA is kept, with 45 bases framed from the first base. The time point label on this specimen signifies: 100 days after allo-HCT. Recipient blood was collected about 28 days before transplant and at days 30, 100 and 180 after transplant. Using Nuclei Lysis Solution, genomic DNA was extracted from unfractionated peripheral blood mononuclear cells that were either fresh or cryopreserved. The source is a male patient aged 60 to 75 who had an allogeneic stem cell transplant, so the T cells may come from the graft donor. Some clones in this sample may be carry-over from other donors' samples. The rearranged chain carries TRBV30 and TRBJ1-6; TRBD1 is possibly the D segment (6 matching bases). Sequenced material: PBMCs, taken 100 days after allogeneic stem cell transplant. The bases read TGTGCCTGGGTGACAGGCCGGACCTATAGTTCACCCCTCCACTTT. Translated, it reads CAWVTGRTYSSPLHF. Full variable domain (CDR3 extended with the reference TRBV30 and TRBJ1-6 proteins): SQTIHQWPATLVQPVGSPLSLECTVEGTSNPNLYWYRQAAGRGLQLLFYSVGIGQISSEVPQNLSASRPQDRQFILSSKKLLLSDSGFYLCAWVTGRTYSSPLHFGNGTRLTVT.